The 32 T cell receptor beta chains reported below all come from one sample, sequenced in a study of blood T cell repertoires in COVID-19. Method: immunoSEQ multiplex PCR; TCRdb's copy keeps in-frame clones and lacks some. The sample shows just over 150,000 clones, 82% of them seen only once. The specimen sequenced was peripheral blood. The source of these receptors is a woman in her thirties or forties with COVID-19, enrolled during active disease.

This clone was counted once. The genes are TRBV19 and TRBJ1-5; D perhaps matches TRBD1 (5 bases). Deletions cut 11 bases from V and 0 bases from J, with 23 bases between. The CDR3 is 17 residues long. Per germline, CDR1 LNHDA and CDR2 SQIVND (reference sequence). The CDR3 sequence is CAGVGGGFPNSNQPQHF. The CDR3 DNA reads TGTGCCGGCGTTGGGGGGGGGTTTCCCAATAGCAATCAGCCCCAGCATTTT.

V is TRBV11-3 and J is TRBJ2-5; no reliable D call. Trimming shortened V by 5 bases and J by 4 bases, and 17 bases separated the two germline ends. CDR3 length equals 15 residues. Germline CDR1 and CDR2: SGHNT and YENEEA. This chain's CDR3 is CASSLTSTWSETQYF. Here the CDR3 DNA reads TGTGCCAGCAGCCTTACGAGTACGTGGTCAGAGACCCAGTACTTC.

V and J are TRBV29-1 and TRBJ1-2; D gene ambiguous. Trimming removed 6 bases at V and 2 bases at J, with 16 bases between. The germline V gene has CDR1 SQVTM and CDR2 ANQGSEA. The CDR3 runs 14 residues. CDR3 in amino acids: CSVPTRSSNYGYTF. The CDR3 DNA is TGCAGCGTCCCCACCAGGTCTAGCAACTATGGCTACACCTTC.

Points on this clone: This CDR3 is also generated by other DNA sequences in the sample. The chain recombines TRBV5-1 with TRBJ2-7, with 8 bases identical to TRBD1. The CDR3 contains 14 residues. From germline, CDR1 is SGHRS and CDR2 YFSETQ. V was clipped by 2 bases and J by 1 base; unmatched bases: 2. The CDR3 region has the DNA TGCGCCAGCAGCTTTTGGACAGGGTCCTACGAGCAGTACTTC. Its translation: CASSFWTGSYEQYF. Filled out from reference TRBV5-1 and TRBJ2-7, the complete variable domain reads KAGVTQTPRYLIKTRGQQVTLSCSPISGHRSVSWYQQTPGQGLQFLFEYFSETQRNKGNFPGRFSGRQFSNSRSEMNVSTLELGDSALYLCASSFWTGSYEQYFGPGTRLTVT.

CDR3 nucleotide sequence: TGCAGCGTGGAACATAGAAGAGGAGAGACCCAGTACTTC. It translates to CSVEHRRGETQYF. The chain recombines TRBV29-1 with TRBJ2-5; D is ambiguous. V was trimmed by 6 bases and J by 4 bases, leaving 15 bases between them. There are 13 residues in the CDR3. CDR1 SQVTM and CDR2 ANQGSEA come from the germline V gene. The full variable domain, its missing parts supplied by reference TRBV29-1 and TRBJ2-5, is SAVISQKPSRDICQRGTSLTIQCQVDSQVTMMFWYRQQPGQSLTLIATANQGSEATYESGFVIDKFPISRPNLTFSTLTVSNMSPEDSSIYLCSVEHRRGETQYFGPGTRLLVL.

This clone was recorded a few times. V and J are TRBV7-9 and TRBJ2-1; 8 bases are a match to TRBD2. Germline CDR1 SEHNR, CDR2 FQNEAQ (reference sequence). Trimming took 5 bases from V and 6 from J; bases not matched to a gene: 9. CDR3 length equals 15 residues. CDR3 in amino acids: CASSPLGSGINEQFF. The CDR3 region has the DNA TGTGCCAGCAGCCCCCTGGGTAGCGGGATCAATGAGCAGTTCTTC. The full variable domain, with the rest looked up from reference TRBV7-9 and TRBJ2-1, is DTGVSQNPRHKITKRGQNVTFRCDPISEHNRLYWYRQTLGQGPEFLTYFQNEAQLEKSRLLSDRFSAERPKGSFSTLEIQRTEQGDSAMYLCASSPLGSGINEQFFGPGTRLTVL.

The rearrangement joins TRBV2 to TRBJ1-1, with TRBD1 as a possible D gene (6 bases). Trimming took off 5 bases at V and 1 base at J, with 11 bases between the two ends. The CDR3 runs to 14 residues. Germline CDR1 reads SNHLY; CDR2 reads FYNNEI. The CDR3 sequence: CASSLQGWNTEAFF. The CDR3 DNA reads TGTGCCAGCAGTCTACAGGGATGGAACACTGAAGCTTTCTTT.

This chain joins TRBV21-1 and TRBJ2-7; TRBD2 is the table's D call and was not checked against the DNA. TRBV21-1 counts as a pseudogene. CDR3 size: 16 residues. As DNA, the CDR3 is TGTGCCAGCTGCTATAAATCGGACTTGGTACTGGACGAGCAGTACTTC. The encoded protein is CASCYKSDLVLDEQYF.

The chain couples TRBV7-9 to TRBJ1-2; no clear D gene. This CDR3 has 14 amino acids. Trimming stripped 0 bases from V and 0 bases from J, with 5 bases between. Germline V gene data show CDR1 as SEHNR and CDR2 as FQNEAQ (reference sequence). CDR3 in amino acids: CASSLAGANYGYTF. CDR3 DNA sequence: TGTGCCAGCAGCTTAGCAGGAGCTAACTATGGCTACACCTTC.

This clone occurred once. The rearrangement joins TRBV3-1 (or the pseudogene TRBV3-2) to TRBJ1-3; no definite D call. Germline CDR1 LGHDT, CDR2 YNNKEL (reference sequence). V lost 0 bases and J lost 4, with 10 bases in between. The CDR3 extends over 15 amino acids. The CDR3, as DNA: TGTGCCAGCAGCCAAGATCGGGTGGCCGGAAACACCATATATTTT. This encodes CASSQDRVAGNTIYF.

CDR3 in amino acids: CASRQGNEQFF. The CDR3 region has the DNA TGTGCCAGCAGACAGGGTAATGAGCAGTTCTTC. The genes are TRBV5-4 and TRBJ2-1; D might be TRBD1 (6 bases). Germline V gene sequence: CDR1 SGHNT, CDR2 YYREEE (reference sequence). The V gene lost 5 bases and the J gene lost 7 bases, with 7 bases spanning the gap. This CDR3 has 11 amino acids.

The rearrangement joins TRBV2 to TRBJ1-6; TRBD1 matches at 7 bases. Germline V gives CDR1 SNHLY, CDR2 FYNNEI. The CDR3 runs to 16 residues. The V gene end was trimmed by 6 bases and the J gene end by 6 bases; junction bases not matched to a gene: 11. The CDR3 here is CASSRDRDRPNSPLHF. Written as DNA, the CDR3 is TGTGCCAGCAGCCGAGACAGGGACCGTCCTAATTCACCCCTCCACTTT.

This chain links TRBV6-4 with TRBJ1-6, with 11 bases identical to TRBD1. The V gene end was trimmed by 4 bases and the J gene end by 8 bases; junction bases not matched to a gene: 4. Per the germline V gene, CDR1 is MRHNA and CDR2 is SNTAGT. The CDR3 consists of 15 residues. The CDR3 region is CASSVVGQGDSPLHF. As DNA, the CDR3 is TGTGCCAGCAGTGTCGTGGGACAGGGGGATTCACCCCTCCACTTT.

The chain uses TRBV28 and TRBJ2-7, with TRBD2 identical over 7 bases. Trimming removed 6 bases from V and 4 bases from J; junction bases left unmatched: 12. The germline V gene encodes CDR1 MDHEN and CDR2 SYDVKM. The CDR3 contains 15 residues. The CDR3 DNA sequence: TGTGCCAGCAGCCGCCCACCGGCGGGAGTTTACGAGCAGTACTTC. Encoded protein: CASSRPPAGVYEQYF.

This chain connects TRBV5-6 to TRBJ2-7, with D tentatively TRBD2 (6 bases). The CDR3 length is 12 residues. Trimming removed 4 bases from V and 7 bases from J, with 12 bases in between. The germline V gene encodes CDR1 SGHDT and CDR2 YYEEEE. The chain's CDR3 is CASSPGGGEQYF. CDR3 nucleotide sequence: TGTGCCAGCAGCCCAGGTGGGGGGGAGCAGTACTTC.

This clone occurred once. The chain couples TRBV19 to TRBJ1-2, with D possibly matching TRBD1 (5 bases). CDR1 and CDR2 from the germline V gene are LNHDA and SQIVND (reference sequence). V was trimmed by 4 bases and J by 4 bases, leaving 16 bases between them. CDR3 size: 15 residues. CDR3 DNA: TGTGCCAGTAGTACGGACATTCCTACCCTCTATGGCTACACCTTC. Protein product: CASSTDIPTLYGYTF.

The genes are TRBV6-5 and TRBJ2-7; TRBD1 matches 10 bases. Germline V CDR1 and CDR2: MNHEY, SVGAGI. V shed 6 bases and J 3 bases; nucleotides not matched to a gene: 8. CDR3 length equals 15 residues. The CDR3 here is CASSVGQGSIYEQYF. In DNA form, the CDR3 reads TGTGCCAGCAGCGTGGGACAGGGGAGTATCTACGAGCAGTACTTC.

This clone has at least ten counts. This chain joins TRBV11-2 and TRBJ1-2, with a tentative D call TRBD1 (5 bases). The ends were cut back, 5 bases at V and 8 bases at J, with 15 bases in the middle. From germline, CDR1 is SGHAT and CDR2 FQNNGV. The CDR3 has 13 residues. The CDR3 DNA reads TGTGCCAGCAGCCCAGAAGGGGCTGGAGGCTACACCTTC. Its translation is CASSPEGAGGYTF.

This clone was observed once. The chain carries TRBV7-2 and TRBJ2-7; 9 bases are a match to TRBD2. Germline CDR1 reads SGHTA; CDR2 reads FQGNSA. V shed 1 base and J 1 base; nucleotides not matched to a gene: 2. This CDR3 comprises 15 residues. In DNA form, the CDR3 reads TGTGCCAGCAGCTTAGGTCTAGCGGGGTCCTACGAGCAGTACGTC. This translates into CASSLGLAGSYEQYV.

This sequence joins TRBV19 and TRBJ1-6; TRBD1 matches at 8 bases. Germline CDR1 is LNHDA and CDR2 is SQIVND (reference sequence). The CDR3 has 13 amino acids. The trim removed 5 bases at V and 9 bases at J, leaving 3 bases unmatched. CDR3 in amino acids: CASSGRGLSPLHF. The CDR3 DNA sequence: TGTGCCAGTAGTGGCAGGGGGCTTTCACCCCTCCACTTT.

The chain recombines TRBV5-4 with TRBJ1-1; 8 bases match TRBD1. V gave up 3 bases and J gave up 4 bases; unmatched junction bases: 11. The CDR3 has 16 residues. CDR1 is SGHNT and CDR2 is YYREEE in the germline V gene (reference sequence). Here the CDR3 reads CASSSETSTGGTEAFF. The CDR3 DNA sequence: TGTGCCAGCAGCTCGGAAACTTCAACAGGGGGCACTGAAGCTTTCTTT.

This sequence joins TRBV13 and TRBJ1-4; D gene unclear. Looked up from germline, CDR1 is PRHDT and CDR2 is FYEKMQ (reference sequence). Trimming left V 0 bases short and J 5 bases short, with 13 bases between. The CDR3 length is 16 residues. For the CDR3, the DNA is TGTGCCAGCAGCTTAGGTCAGGTTCTTTCAAATGAAAAACTGTTTTTT. Translated: CASSLGQVLSNEKLFF.

This clone was observed a single time. J is TRBJ2-1 and V is TRBV6-5; 7 bases fit TRBD1. Germline values: CDR1 MNHEY, CDR2 SVGAGI. V gave up 6 bases and J gave up 4 bases; unmatched junction bases: 9. The CDR3 covers 15 residues. The CDR3 DNA follows: TGTGCCAGCAGGCGCGACAGGGAACGATACAATGAGCAGTTCTTC. Residues: CASRRDRERYNEQFF.

This clone was seen a handful of times. The chain combines TRBV6-1 with TRBJ2-3; 8 bases align to TRBD2. CDR1 and CDR2 (germline): MNHNS, SASEGT. With 1 base clipped from V and 6 bases from J, the junction kept 3 bases outside the gene matches. The CDR3 runs to 14 residues. The CDR3 reads CASSEGVAGDTQYF. DNA for the CDR3: TGTGCCAGCAGTGAAGGGGTAGCGGGGGATACGCAGTATTTT.

This clone was seen more than once but under ten times. This sequence joins TRBV30 and TRBJ1-6, with 8 nucleotides matching TRBD1. The V gene end was trimmed by 0 bases and the J gene end by 12 bases; junction bases not matched to a gene: 1. Germline V gene lookup returns CDR1 GTSNPN and CDR2 SVGIG (reference sequence). The CDR3 is made up of 12 amino acids. DNA for the CDR3: TGTGCCTGGAGTGTAACAGGGGGACCCCTCCACTTT. Amino acid sequence: CAWSVTGGPLHF.

This clone was found once. The chain recombines TRBV27 with TRBJ1-1; a possible D gene is TRBD1 (5 bases). V dropped 6 bases and J dropped 5 bases, with 16 bases sitting between them. Germline V CDR1 and CDR2: MNHEY, SMNVEV (reference sequence). The CDR3 has 14 amino acids. CDR3 sequence: CASRAQGRETEAFF. The CDR3 DNA reads TGTGCCAGCAGGGCCCAGGGTAGAGAGACTGAAGCTTTCTTT.

This chain joins TRBV5-1 and TRBJ2-5; possibly TRBD2 for D (6 bases). V shed 4 bases and J shed 2 bases, with 9 bases lying between them. CDR1 SGHRS and CDR2 YFSETQ come from the germline V gene. The CDR3 loop spans 13 amino acids. CDR3 in amino acids: CASSRGIQETQYF. CDR3 nucleotides: TGCGCCAGCAGCCGGGGGATACAAGAGACCCAGTACTTC. Using reference TRBV5-1 and TRBJ2-5 for the parts outside the CDR3, the full variable domain is KAGVTQTPRYLIKTRGQQVTLSCSPISGHRSVSWYQQTPGQGLQFLFEYFSETQRNKGNFPGRFSGRQFSNSRSEMNVSTLELGDSALYLCASSRGIQETQYFGPGTRLLVL.

V gene TRBV9 combines with J gene TRBJ2-3; a possible D gene is TRBD2 (5 bases). The CDR3 consists of 21 residues. Germline loops: CDR1 SGDLS, CDR2 YYNGEE. Trimming took 4 bases from V and 2 from J, leaving 32 bases between them. The CDR3 region is CASSPSGTRVSSRDPTDTQYF. CDR3 sequence (DNA): TGTGCCAGCAGCCCGAGCGGTACACGGGTTAGTTCCCGTGACCCCACAGATACGCAGTATTTT. The whole variable domain, filled in from reference TRBV9 and TRBJ2-3, reads DSGVTQTPKHLITATGQRVTLRCSPRSGDLSVYWYQQSLDQGLQFLIQYYNGEERAKGNILERFSAQQFPDLHSELNLSSLELGDSALYFCASSPSGTRVSSRDPTDTQYFGPGTRLTVL.

This clone was counted once. The rearrangement joins TRBV19 to TRBJ2-1, with 8 bases aligning to TRBD2. Germline loops: CDR1 LNHDA, CDR2 SQIVND (reference sequence). V was pared by 3 bases and J by 8 bases, with 0 bases of the junction left unmatched. CDR3 size: 12 residues. The CDR3 sequence: CASSMRGDEQFF. The CDR3 nucleotides read TGTGCCAGTAGTATGCGGGGGGATGAGCAGTTCTTC.

The chain employs TRBV6-5 and TRBJ2-1, with D perhaps TRBD1 (6 bases). Germline assignment: CDR1 MNHEY and CDR2 SVGAGI. Trimming removed 7 bases from V and 8 bases from J, with 12 bases in between. The CDR3 covers 12 residues. Here the CDR3 DNA reads TGTGCCAGCACAACAGGGCGGCATGAGCAGTTCTTC. It codes for CASTTGRHEQFF.

The rearrangement joins TRBV13 to TRBJ2-5, with a weak D call TRBD2 (5 bases). Germline values: CDR1 PRHDT, CDR2 FYEKMQ (reference sequence). V lost 8 bases, J lost 5 bases, and 18 bases lay in between. The CDR3 spans 14 residues. In DNA form, the CDR3 reads TGTGCCAGCGGGAGACAAGATGGTGGGGAGACCCAGTACTTC. Translated, it gives CASGRQDGGETQYF.

This chain links TRBV27 with TRBJ1-1; D is possibly TRBD1 (6 bases). V lost 5 bases and J 1 base, leaving 14 bases between the germline ends. The CDR3 has 15 residues. Germline V gene sequence: CDR1 MNHEY, CDR2 SMNVEV (reference sequence). The CDR3 spells CASSIQGKTNTEAFF. The CDR3 DNA reads TGTGCCAGCAGTATACAGGGTAAGACGAACACTGAAGCTTTCTTT.